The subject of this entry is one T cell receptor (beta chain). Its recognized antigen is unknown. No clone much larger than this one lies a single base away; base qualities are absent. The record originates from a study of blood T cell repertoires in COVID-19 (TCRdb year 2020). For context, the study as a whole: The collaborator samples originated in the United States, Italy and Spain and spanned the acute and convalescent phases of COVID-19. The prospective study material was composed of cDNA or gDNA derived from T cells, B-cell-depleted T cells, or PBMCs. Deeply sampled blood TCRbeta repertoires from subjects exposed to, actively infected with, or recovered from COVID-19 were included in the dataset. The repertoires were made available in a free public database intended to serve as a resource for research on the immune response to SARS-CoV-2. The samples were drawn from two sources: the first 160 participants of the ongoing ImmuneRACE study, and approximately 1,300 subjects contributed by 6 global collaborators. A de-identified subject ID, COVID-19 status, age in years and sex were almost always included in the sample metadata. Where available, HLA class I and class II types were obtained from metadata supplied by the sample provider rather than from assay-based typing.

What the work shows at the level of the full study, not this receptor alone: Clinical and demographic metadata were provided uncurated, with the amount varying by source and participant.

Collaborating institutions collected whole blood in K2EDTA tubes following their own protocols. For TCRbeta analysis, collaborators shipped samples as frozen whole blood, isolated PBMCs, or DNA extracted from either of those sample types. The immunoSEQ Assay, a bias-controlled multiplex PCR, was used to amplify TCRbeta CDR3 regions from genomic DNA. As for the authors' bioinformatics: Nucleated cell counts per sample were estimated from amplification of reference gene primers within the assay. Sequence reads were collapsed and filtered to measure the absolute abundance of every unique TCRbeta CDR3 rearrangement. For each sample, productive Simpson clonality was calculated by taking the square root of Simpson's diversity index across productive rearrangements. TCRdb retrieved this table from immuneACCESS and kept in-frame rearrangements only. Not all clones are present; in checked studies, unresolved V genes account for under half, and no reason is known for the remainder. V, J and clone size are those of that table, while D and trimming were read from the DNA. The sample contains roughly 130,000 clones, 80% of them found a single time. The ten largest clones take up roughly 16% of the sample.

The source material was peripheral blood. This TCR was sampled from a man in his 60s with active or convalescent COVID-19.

The DNA is TGTGCCACCAGCAGAGATGGCAGGGTAAATTCACCCCTCCACTTT. Translation gives CATSRDGRVNSPLHF. Recombination joined TRBV15 with TRBJ1-6, with TRBD1 perhaps the D gene, on 5 matching bases. CDR1 LNHNV and CDR2 YYDKDF are derived from the germline V gene (reference sequence). The CDR3 measures 15 amino acids from cysteine to phenylalanine. The entry retains the CDR3 DNA only, 45 bases that are in frame from base 1. Trimming removed 0 bases from V and 7 bases from J, leaving 10 bases between the germline ends.